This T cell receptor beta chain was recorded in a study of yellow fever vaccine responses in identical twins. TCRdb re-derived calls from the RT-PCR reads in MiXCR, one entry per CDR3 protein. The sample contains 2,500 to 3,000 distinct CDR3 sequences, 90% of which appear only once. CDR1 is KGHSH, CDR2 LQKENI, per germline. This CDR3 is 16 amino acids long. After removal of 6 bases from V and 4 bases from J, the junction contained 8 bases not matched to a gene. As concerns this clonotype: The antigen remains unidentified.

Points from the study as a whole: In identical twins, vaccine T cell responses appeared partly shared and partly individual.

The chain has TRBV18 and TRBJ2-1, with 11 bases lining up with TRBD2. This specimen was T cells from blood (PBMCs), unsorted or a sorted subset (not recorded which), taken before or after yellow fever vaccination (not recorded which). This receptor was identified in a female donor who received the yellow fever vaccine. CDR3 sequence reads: CASSQTGTSGYNEQFF. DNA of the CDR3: TGTGCCAGCTCTCAGACCGGGACTAGCGGATACAATGAGCAGTTCTTC.